This record looks at one TCR beta chain sequence and its context. These data come from a study of blood T cell repertoires in COVID-19. About the study: Spain, Italy and the United States supplied samples that represented acute and convalescent COVID-19.

Original methodology: Nucleated cell number was recorded as an estimate derived from reference gene primer amplification. Produced via immunoSEQ multiplex PCR; TCRdb's table is partial and in-frame only. V, J and clone size are taken as reported in that table, and D and trimming were inferred from the DNA itself. The repertoire includes more than 250,000 clones, around 86% of them detected once, and approximately 2% sits in the top ten. Germline V gene lookup returns CDR1 SGDLS and CDR2 YYNGEE. V lost 1 base, J lost 6 bases, and 10 bases lay in between. The CDR3 spans 13 residues. The TCR comes from a woman in her thirties who had recovered from COVID-19. The rearrangement links TRBV9 to TRBJ1-2; maybe TRBD1 (6 bases). The specimen was peripheral blood. CDR3: CASSVQGTHGYTF. The CDR3 DNA reads as TGTGCCAGCAGCGTACAGGGGACCCATGGCTACACCTTC.